The 28 T cell receptor beta chains reported below all come from one sample, sequenced in a study of blood T cell repertoires in COVID-19. The table came from immunoSEQ multiplex PCR; TCRdb's copy has only in-frame clones and leaves some out. Of just over 250,000 clones listed, around 87% are singletons. The sequenced material came from peripheral blood. The receptors derive from a woman in her forties or fifties with acute or convalescent COVID-19.

The V gene is TRBV18, the J gene TRBJ2-5; the match to TRBD1 covers 11 bases. CDR3 size: 14 residues. The V segment lost 5 bases and the J segment 5 bases; nucleotides outside the gene matches: 4. Germline V lookup: CDR1 KGHSH, CDR2 LQKENI. In DNA form, the CDR3 reads TGTGCCAGCTCAGCGGACAGGGGGCTTGAGACCCAGTACTTC. It yields the protein CASSADRGLETQYF. Drawing the rest from reference TRBV18 and TRBJ2-5, the complete variable domain is NAGVMQNPRHLVRRRGQEARLRCSPMKGHSHVYWYRQLPEEGLKFMVYLQKENIIDESGMPKERFSAEFPKEGPSILRIQQVVRGDSAAYFCASSADRGLETQYFGPGTRLLVL.

The chain couples TRBV11-2 to TRBJ2-7, with a possible D match to TRBD1 (5 bases). V was pared by 0 bases and J by 3 bases, with 15 bases between. This CDR3 region has 16 residues. Per germline, CDR1 SGHAT and CDR2 FQNNGV. CDR3 DNA: TGTGCCAGCAGCTTAGATAGCAGGCAGGGCCACTACGAGCAGTACTTC. Translated: CASSLDSRQGHYEQYF.

To note about this clone: At one boundary the junction diverges from the germline segment, which might be a read error. The V call is TRBV19, the J call TRBJ2-5; 11 nucleotides agree with TRBD2. Germline V gene data show CDR1 as LNHDA and CDR2 as SQIVND (reference sequence). The CDR3 spans 13 residues. The CDR3 loop is CASRIAGGRTQYF. Written as DNA, the CDR3 is TGTGCCAGTAGAATAGCGGGAGGGCGGACCCAGTACTTC.

This clone was found a few times. CDR3 DNA sequence: TGTGCCAGCAGCGCACAGGGACGGGACGGCTACACCTTC. It is translated as CASSAQGRDGYTF. This rearrangement joins TRBV28 to TRBJ1-2; D is perhaps TRBD1 (6 bases). V shed 6 bases and J shed 8 bases, with 16 bases lying between them. The CDR3 runs 13 residues. CDR1 and CDR2 (germline): MDHEN, SYDVKM.

The chain is built from TRBV11-2 and TRBJ2-1; TRBD2 matches 7 bases. Germline loops: CDR1 SGHAT, CDR2 FQNNGV. CDR3 size: 15 residues. Trimming cost V 1 base and J 3 bases; bases outside gene matches: 3. The CDR3 is CASSLGGRGYNEQFF. CDR3 DNA: TGTGCCAGCAGCTTAGGTGGGAGGGGCTACAATGAGCAGTTCTTC.

The table lists this clone with a count of one. V usage is TRBV4-2 and J usage is TRBJ1-2, with 9 bases matching TRBD1. V dropped 2 bases and J dropped 0; count of bases not matched to a gene: 10. The CDR3 has 18 residues. Germline V gene sequence: CDR1 LGHNA, CDR2 YNFKEQ. This CDR3 is CASSQFPGQGTPNYGYTF. In DNA form, the CDR3 reads TGTGCCAGCAGCCAATTTCCGGGACAGGGCACACCTAACTATGGCTACACCTTC.

This clone was seen a single time. The chain carries TRBV27 and TRBJ2-7, with 10 bases lining up with TRBD2. CDR1 is MNHEY and CDR2 is SMNVEV in the germline V gene (reference sequence). This CDR3 is built from 15 residues. Trimming at V came to 6 bases and at J to 3 bases, leaving 8 bases not matched to a gene. CDR3 sequence reads: CASSSLAGAVYEQYF. The CDR3, as DNA: TGTGCCAGCAGCTCTCTAGCGGGAGCCGTCTACGAGCAGTACTTC.

The rearrangement joins TRBV4-2 to TRBJ2-7; 7 nucleotides line up with TRBD2. V was clipped by 0 bases and J by 0 bases; unmatched bases: 5. The CDR3 has 16 residues. CDR1 is LGHNA, CDR2 YNFKEQ, per germline. The CDR3 sequence is CASSQDTTGGSYEQYF. The CDR3 nucleotides are TGTGCCAGCAGCCAAGATACGACGGGAGGCTCCTACGAGCAGTACTTC.

The gene calls are TRBV29-1 and TRBJ1-1; 8 bases match TRBD1. V lost 7 bases and J lost 1; bases outside the gene matches: 5. Germline V CDR1 and CDR2: SQVTM, ANQGSEA. This CDR3 spans 13 amino acids. This CDR3 reads CSAGQGGNTEAFF. The DNA of the CDR3 is TGCAGCGCTGGACAGGGTGGGAACACTGAAGCTTTCTTT. The whole variable domain, remainder taken from reference TRBV29-1 and TRBJ1-1, is SAVISQKPSRDICQRGTSLTIQCQVDSQVTMMFWYRQQPGQSLTLIATANQGSEATYESGFVIDKFPISRPNLTFSTLTVSNMSPEDSSIYLCSAGQGGNTEAFFGQGTRLTVV.

This clone occurred once. Here the CDR3 reads CASSLGTGGGGYTF. The CDR3 region has the DNA TGTGCCAGCAGCTTGGGGACAGGGGGAGGCGGCTACACCTTC. The rearrangement uses TRBV7-9 and TRBJ1-2, with 11 bases matching TRBD1. Germline loops: CDR1 SEHNR, CDR2 FQNEAQ (reference sequence). This CDR3 has 14 residues. The ends lost 3 bases at V and 8 bases at J; junction bases unmatched: 5.

This chain uses TRBV11-2 with TRBJ2-3, with 9 bases fitting TRBD2. Germline assignment: CDR1 SGHAT and CDR2 FQNNGV. Trimming at V came to 1 base and at J to 4 bases, leaving 6 bases not matched to a gene. This CDR3 contains 16 residues. CDR3 region: CASSLVGTSLADTQYF. CDR3 nucleotide sequence: TGTGCCAGCAGCTTAGTTGGGACTAGCTTAGCAGATACGCAGTATTTT.

The chain employs TRBV7-8 and TRBJ2-1; no firm D call. Germline V gene data show CDR1 as SGHVS and CDR2 as FQNEAQ. The CDR3 is made up of 13 amino acids. V was clipped by 0 bases and J by 9 bases, with 9 bases between them. The CDR3 here is CASSLALTREQFF. Written as DNA, the CDR3 is TGTGCCAGCAGCTTAGCTCTCACACGTGAGCAGTTCTTC.

This sequence joins TRBV3-1 (or the pseudogene TRBV3-2) and TRBJ2-1; 11 positions agree with TRBD2. CDR1 and CDR2 (germline): LGHDT, YNNKEL (reference sequence). V gave up 7 bases and J gave up 7 bases; unmatched junction bases: 9. This CDR3 region has 15 residues. The CDR3 spells CASTIGLAGSNEQFF. The CDR3 DNA follows: TGTGCCAGCACCATAGGACTAGCGGGTTCTAATGAGCAGTTCTTC.

This clone was observed a handful of times. The identical CDR3 is also encoded by other nucleotide sequences in the sample. The rearrangement links TRBV11-2 to TRBJ1-2; 7 bases fit TRBD1. V was clipped by 4 bases and J by 4 bases; unmatched bases: 0. The CDR3 spans 12 residues. Germline V gene lookup returns CDR1 SGHAT and CDR2 FQNNGV. This CDR3 is CASSWDSYGYTF. The CDR3 nucleotides are TGTGCCAGCAGCTGGGACAGCTATGGCTACACCTTC.

This rearrangement joins TRBV7-8 to TRBJ2-7; perhaps TRBD2 as D (7 bases). Trimming took 0 bases from V and 0 from J, leaving 12 bases between them. Germline assignment: CDR1 SGHVS and CDR2 FQNEAQ. This CDR3 is 16 amino acids long. CDR3 coding DNA: TGTGCCAGCAGCTTAGCATCCGGGGGGCTCTCCTACGAGCAGTACTTC. It is translated as CASSLASGGLSYEQYF.

The chain links TRBV19 to TRBJ1-1; D is unclear. Per the germline V gene, CDR1 is LNHDA and CDR2 is SQIVND (reference sequence). V lost 4 bases to trimming and J lost 1 base, with 13 bases between them. There are 15 residues in the CDR3. The CDR3 bases are TGTGCCAGTAGTACCCGGACGGGATCGAACACTGAAGCTTTCTTT. Translating gives CASSTRTGSNTEAFF.

The count of this clone is one. The V call is TRBV6-4, the J call TRBJ1-5; 7 bases align to TRBD1. Germline V gene sequence: CDR1 MRHNA, CDR2 SNTAGT. The CDR3 runs to 15 residues. V shed 10 bases, J shed 3 bases, and the junction held 12 bases outside the gene matches. The CDR3, as DNA: TGTGCCAACGCAAGGGTACAGGGGCCCAATCAGCCCCAGCATTTT. Its protein product is CANARVQGPNQPQHF.

The V call is TRBV5-1, the J call TRBJ2-7; TRBD2 aligns across 11 bases. Germline trimming cut 0 bases from V and 2 bases from J; bases unmatched to any gene: 10. Germline assignment: CDR1 SGHRS and CDR2 YFSETQ. The CDR3 extends over 18 amino acids. DNA for the CDR3: TGCGCCAGCAGCTTGGGTGGAGGTCTGACTAGCGGGGCCTACGAGCAGTACTTC. It translates to CASSLGGGLTSGAYEQYF.

The chain recombines TRBV3-1 (or the pseudogene TRBV3-2) with TRBJ1-4; D possibly corresponds to TRBD1 (6 bases). Trimming stripped 2 bases from V and 2 bases from J, with 12 bases between. The CDR3 length is 16 residues. Germline values: CDR1 LGHDT, CDR2 YNNKEL (reference sequence). The CDR3 loop is CASSQLGTSTNEKLFF. The CDR3 region has the DNA TGTGCCAGCAGCCAACTAGGGACATCTACTAATGAAAAACTGTTTTTT.

The chain uses TRBV6-4 and TRBJ2-3; 10 nucleotides line up with TRBD2. Losses at the gene ends were 3 bases for V and 1 base for J; bases not matched to a gene: 7. This CDR3 contains 17 residues. Germline V lookup: CDR1 MRHNA, CDR2 SNTAGT. CDR3 coding DNA: TGTGCCAGCAGTGAGTCTACTAGCGGGACACGCACAGATACGCAGTATTTT. Amino acids: CASSESTSGTRTDTQYF.

V gene TRBV6-4 combines with J gene TRBJ2-3, with D perhaps matching TRBD1 (6 bases). CDR1 is MRHNA, CDR2 SNTAGT, per germline. CDR3 size: 14 residues. Deletions cut 2 bases from V and 2 bases from J, with 8 bases between. CDR3 in amino acids: CASSDQGNTDTQYF. CDR3 bases: TGTGCCAGCAGTGACCAGGGGAACACAGATACGCAGTATTTT.

This clone was seen more than once but under ten times. The rearrangement uses TRBV27 and TRBJ2-1, with TRBD1 matching 7 bases. V shed 5 bases and J 3 bases; nucleotides not matched to a gene: 4. Germline V lookup: CDR1 MNHEY, CDR2 SMNVEV (reference sequence). The CDR3 length is 14 residues. CDR3 in amino acids: CASSSWDSYNEQFF. The CDR3 bases are TGTGCCAGCAGTAGTTGGGACAGCTACAATGAGCAGTTCTTC.

CDR3 region: CASSFSGLESWDEQFF. For the CDR3, the DNA is TGTGCCAGCAGTTTCTCGGGACTAGAGAGTTGGGATGAGCAGTTCTTC. The J gene is TRBJ2-1, the V gene TRBV27, with 8 bases identical to TRBD2. In germline, CDR1 is MNHEY, CDR2 SMNVEV (reference sequence). The CDR3 has 16 residues. V trimming: 3 bases; J trimming: 8 bases; junction bases outside the gene matches: 12.

The genes are TRBV7-9 and TRBJ1-1; D is possibly TRBD1 (5 bases). In germline, CDR1 is SEHNR, CDR2 FQNEAQ (reference sequence). Trimming took off 2 bases at V and 10 bases at J, with 17 bases between the two ends. The CDR3 is 14 residues long. CDR3: CASSLTWETGGAFF. CDR3 nucleotide sequence: TGTGCCAGCAGCTTAACCTGGGAGACCGGGGGAGCTTTCTTT. Combining the CDR3 with reference TRBV7-9 and TRBJ1-1 gives the whole variable domain DTGVSQNPRHKITKRGQNVTFRCDPISEHNRLYWYRQTLGQGPEFLTYFQNEAQLEKSRLLSDRFSAERPKGSFSTLEIQRTEQGDSAMYLCASSLTWETGGAFFGQGTRLTVV.

The count of this clone is one. Its ends do not fully match the called genes, so a read error is possible. The V and J genes are TRBV14 and TRBJ2-2; no definite D call. This CDR3 comprises 14 residues. Germline V gene lookup returns CDR1 SGHDN and CDR2 FVKESK. CDR3: CASTQLTNTGELFF. CDR3 bases: TGTGCCAGCACCCAATTAACGAACACCGGGGAGCTGTTTTTT.

As to this clone: Distinct nucleotide sequences in the sample also encode this CDR3. The chain has TRBV7-2 and TRBJ2-3, with TRBD2 identical over 12 bases. This CDR3 has 15 amino acids. CDR1 and CDR2 from the germline V gene are SGHTA and FQGNSA. V was pared by 3 bases and J by 6 bases, with 4 bases of the junction left unmatched. This chain's CDR3 is CASSFLAGGSDTQYF. CDR3 bases: TGTGCCAGCAGCTTCCTAGCGGGAGGGTCCGATACGCAGTATTTT. The full variable domain, rest sourced from reference TRBV7-2 and TRBJ2-3, is GAGVSQSPSNKVTEKGKDVELRCDPISGHTALYWYRQSLGQGLEFLIYFQGNSAPDKSGLPSDRFSAERTGGSVSTLTIQRTQQEDSAVYLCASSFLAGGSDTQYFGPGTRLTVL.

V usage is TRBV6-6 and J usage is TRBJ2-3, with D possibly TRBD2 on 6 matching bases. V was shortened by 6 bases and J by 3 bases, with 16 bases between the two germline ends. Germline-derived CDR1 and CDR2 are MNHNY and SVGAGI (reference sequence). The CDR3 loop spans 15 amino acids. The CDR3 sequence is CASSPMGGLTDTQYF. The CDR3 DNA reads as TGTGCCAGCAGCCCAATGGGGGGTCTAACAGATACGCAGTATTTT.

The J gene is TRBJ1-4, the V gene TRBV5-5, with a tentative D call TRBD1 (5 bases). Trimming removed 5 bases at V and 10 bases at J, with 21 bases between. Germline loops: CDR1 SGHKS, CDR2 YYEKEE (reference sequence). CDR3 size: 15 residues. The DNA for the CDR3 is TGTGCCAGCAGTGTGCAGATCCGTCAGGGTGCAAAACTGTTTTTT. This codes for CASSVQIRQGAKLFF.